The entry that follows covers one T cell receptor beta chain sequence. What it recognizes is unknown. PCR employed 60 Vbeta and 13 Jbeta primers. TCRdb's copy holds only in-frame clones and misses some; the assay was immunoSEQ multiplex PCR. The sample records roughly 120,000 clones, approximately 79% being singletons. The data belong to a study of cytomegalovirus exposure and HLA in healthy donors. The overall study: A preliminary data release comprised 80 million to 95 million unique TCRs obtained from HLA-typed donors.

Looked up from germline, CDR1 is SGHDT and CDR2 is YYEEEE. CDR3 length: 13 residues. V shed 4 bases, J shed 6 bases, and the junction held 4 bases outside the gene matches. The donors were healthy bone marrow donors. Points from the study as a whole: The authors later found TCR association rates varying by HLA locus, with DRB1 most and HLA-C fewest. An analysis was carried out later, and it reportedly showed fewer N-insertions in an Asian-associated ancestry cluster than the approximately 710-donor mean.

V gene TRBV5-6 combines with J gene TRBJ2-3; 8 nucleotides match TRBD1. This receptor was identified in a man between 45 and 60 years old in good health and CMV-seropositive. The sample was PBMCs. CDR3: CASSLGQGDTQYF. DNA for the CDR3: TGTGCCAGCAGCCTAGGACAGGGTGATACGCAGTATTTT.